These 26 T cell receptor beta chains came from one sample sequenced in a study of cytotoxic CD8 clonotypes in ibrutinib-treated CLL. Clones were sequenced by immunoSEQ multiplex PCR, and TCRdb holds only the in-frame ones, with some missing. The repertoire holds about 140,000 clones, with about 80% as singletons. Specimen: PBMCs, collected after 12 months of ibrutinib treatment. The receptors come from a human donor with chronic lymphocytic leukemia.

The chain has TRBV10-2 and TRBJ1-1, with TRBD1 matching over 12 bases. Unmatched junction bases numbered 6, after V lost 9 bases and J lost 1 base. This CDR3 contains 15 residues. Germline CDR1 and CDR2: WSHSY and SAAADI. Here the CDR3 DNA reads TGCGCCAGTCAAACGGGACAGGGGGCGAACACTGAAGCTTTCTTT. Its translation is CASQTGQGANTEAFF.

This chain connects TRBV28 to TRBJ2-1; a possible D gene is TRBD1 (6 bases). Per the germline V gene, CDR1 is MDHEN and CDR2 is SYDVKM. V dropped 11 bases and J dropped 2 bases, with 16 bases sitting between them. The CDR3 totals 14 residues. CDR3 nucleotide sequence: TGTGCCGGAAGCACAGGGTTCCCCTACAATGAGCAGTTCTTC. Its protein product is CAGSTGFPYNEQFF. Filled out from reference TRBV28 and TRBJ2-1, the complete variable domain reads DVKVTQSSRYLVKRTGEKVFLECVQDMDHENMFWYRQDPGLGLRLIYFSYDVKMKEKGDIPEGYSVSREKKERFSLILESASTNQTSMYLCAGSTGFPYNEQFFGPGTRLTVL.

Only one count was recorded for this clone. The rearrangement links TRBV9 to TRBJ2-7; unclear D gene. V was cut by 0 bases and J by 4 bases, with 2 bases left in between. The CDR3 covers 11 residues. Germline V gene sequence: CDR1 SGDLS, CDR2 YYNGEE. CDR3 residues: CASSVGYEQYF. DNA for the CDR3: TGTGCCAGCAGCGTAGGGTACGAGCAGTACTTC.

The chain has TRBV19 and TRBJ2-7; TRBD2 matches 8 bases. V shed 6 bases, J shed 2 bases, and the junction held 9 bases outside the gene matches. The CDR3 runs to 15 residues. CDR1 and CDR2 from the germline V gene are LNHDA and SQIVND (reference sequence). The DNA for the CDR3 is TGTGCCAGTAGAGCCCCTCGGGAGGGGGCCTACGAGCAGTACTTC. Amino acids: CASRAPREGAYEQYF.

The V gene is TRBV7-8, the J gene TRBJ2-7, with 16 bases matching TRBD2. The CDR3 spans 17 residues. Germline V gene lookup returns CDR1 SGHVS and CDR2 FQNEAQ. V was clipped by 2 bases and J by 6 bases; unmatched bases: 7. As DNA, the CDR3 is TGTGCCAGCAGCTTACCGGGACTAGCGGGGGGGCCGTTCGAGCAGTACTTC. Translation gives CASSLPGLAGGPFEQYF.

CDR3 sequence (DNA): TGCAGCGCACGGACAGGCCGGGATCAGCCCCAGCATTTT. It specifies CSARTGRDQPQHF. The chain joins TRBV29-1 to TRBJ1-5; the match to TRBD1 covers 7 bases. J gave up 5 bases and V 7 bases, and 8 bases lay outside the gene matches. This CDR3 is 13 amino acids long. Per the germline V gene, CDR1 is SQVTM and CDR2 is ANQGSEA.

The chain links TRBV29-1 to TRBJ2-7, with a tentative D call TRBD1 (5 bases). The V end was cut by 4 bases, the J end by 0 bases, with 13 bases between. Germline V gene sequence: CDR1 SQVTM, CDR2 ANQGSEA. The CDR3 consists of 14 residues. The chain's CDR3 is CSVVRQGGSYEQYF. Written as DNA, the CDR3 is TGCAGCGTTGTGAGGCAGGGCGGCTCCTACGAGCAGTACTTC.

The CDR3 DNA follows: TGTGCCACCACAGGATGGGGCCCGAACACTGAAGCTTTCTTT. Translation: CATTGWGPNTEAFF. The V call is TRBV6-1, the J call TRBJ1-1, with D possibly matching TRBD1 (5 bases). Germline loops: CDR1 MNHNS, CDR2 SASEGT. V was clipped by 10 bases and J by 1 base, with 16 bases between them. The length of the CDR3 is 14 residues.

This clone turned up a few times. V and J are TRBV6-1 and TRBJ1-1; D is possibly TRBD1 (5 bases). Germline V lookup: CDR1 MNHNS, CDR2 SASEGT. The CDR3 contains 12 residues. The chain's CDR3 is CAITRGHTEAFF. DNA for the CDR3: TGTGCGATAACGAGGGGTCACACTGAAGCTTTCTTT.

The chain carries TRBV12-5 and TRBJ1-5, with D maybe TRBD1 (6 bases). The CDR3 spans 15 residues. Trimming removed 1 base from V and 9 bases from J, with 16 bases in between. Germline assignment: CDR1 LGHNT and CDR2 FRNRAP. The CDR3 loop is CASGLGTALRRPQHF. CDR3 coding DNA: TGTGCTAGTGGTTTGGGGACAGCTCTCCGACGGCCCCAGCATTTT.

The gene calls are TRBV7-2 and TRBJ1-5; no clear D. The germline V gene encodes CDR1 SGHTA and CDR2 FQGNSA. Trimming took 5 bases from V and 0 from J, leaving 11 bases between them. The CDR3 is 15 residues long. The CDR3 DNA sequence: TGTGCCAGCAGCCCTTTAGCTGATAGCAATCAGCCCCAGCATTTT. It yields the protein CASSPLADSNQPQHF. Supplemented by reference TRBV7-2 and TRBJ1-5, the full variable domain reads GAGVSQSPSNKVTEKGKDVELRCDPISGHTALYWYRQSLGQGLEFLIYFQGNSAPDKSGLPSDRFSAERTGGSVSTLTIQRTQQEDSAVYLCASSPLADSNQPQHFGDGTRLSIL.

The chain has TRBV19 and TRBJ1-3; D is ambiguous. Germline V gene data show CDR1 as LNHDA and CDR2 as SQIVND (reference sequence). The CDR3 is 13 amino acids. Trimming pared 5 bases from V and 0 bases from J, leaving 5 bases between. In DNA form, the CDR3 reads TGTGCCAGTAGTTGGGGCTCTGGAAACACCATATATTTT. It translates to CASSWGSGNTIYF. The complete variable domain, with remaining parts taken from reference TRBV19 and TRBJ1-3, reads DGGITQSPKYLFRKEGQNVTLSCEQNLNHDAMYWYRQDPGQGLRLIYYSQIVNDFQKGDIAEGYSVSREKKESFPLTVTSAQKNPTAFYLCASSWGSGNTIYFGEGSWLTVV.

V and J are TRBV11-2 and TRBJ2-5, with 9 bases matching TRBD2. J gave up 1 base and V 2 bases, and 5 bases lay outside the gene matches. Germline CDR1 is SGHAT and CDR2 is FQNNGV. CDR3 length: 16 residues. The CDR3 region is CASSLNSGGPQETQYF. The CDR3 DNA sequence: TGTGCCAGCAGCTTAAATAGCGGGGGACCCCAAGAGACCCAGTACTTC.

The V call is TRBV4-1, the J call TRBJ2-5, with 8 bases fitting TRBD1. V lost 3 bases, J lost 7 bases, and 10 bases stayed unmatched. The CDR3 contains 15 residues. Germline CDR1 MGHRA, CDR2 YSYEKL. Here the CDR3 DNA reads TGCGCCAGCAGCCAGGTCCAGGGGGCCAGGGGGACCCAGTACTTC. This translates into CASSQVQGARGTQYF.

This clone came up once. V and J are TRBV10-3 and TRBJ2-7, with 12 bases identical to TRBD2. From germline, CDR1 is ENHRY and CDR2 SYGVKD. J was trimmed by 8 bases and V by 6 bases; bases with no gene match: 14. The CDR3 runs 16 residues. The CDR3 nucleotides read TGTGCCATCAGAAGGACTAGCGGGATTGGTCCTACACAGCAGTACTTC. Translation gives CAIRRTSGIGPTQQYF.

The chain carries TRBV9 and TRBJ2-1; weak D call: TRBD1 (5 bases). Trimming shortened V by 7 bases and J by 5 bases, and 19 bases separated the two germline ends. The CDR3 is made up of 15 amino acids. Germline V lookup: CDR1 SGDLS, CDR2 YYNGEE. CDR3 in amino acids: CASSQARGLDNEQFF. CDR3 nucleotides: TGTGCCAGCTCCCAGGCTAGGGGTCTCGACAATGAGCAGTTCTTC. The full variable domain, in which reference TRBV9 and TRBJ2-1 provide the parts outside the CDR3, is DSGVTQTPKHLITATGQRVTLRCSPRSGDLSVYWYQQSLDQGLQFLIQYYNGEERAKGNILERFSAQQFPDLHSELNLSSLELGDSALYFCASSQARGLDNEQFFGPGTRLTVL.

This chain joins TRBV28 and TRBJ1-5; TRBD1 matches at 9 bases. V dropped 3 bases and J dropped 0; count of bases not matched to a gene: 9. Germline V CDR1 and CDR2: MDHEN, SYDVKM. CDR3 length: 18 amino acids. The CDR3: CASSFTGGGSYSNQPQHF. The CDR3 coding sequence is TGTGCCAGCAGTTTCACAGGGGGCGGCTCTTATAGCAATCAGCCCCAGCATTTT.

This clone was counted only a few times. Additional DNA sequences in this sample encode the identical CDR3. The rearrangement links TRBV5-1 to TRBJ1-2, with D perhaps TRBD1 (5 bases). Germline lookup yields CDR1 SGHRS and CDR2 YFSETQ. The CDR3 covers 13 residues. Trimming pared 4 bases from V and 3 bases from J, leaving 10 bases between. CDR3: CASSLVGDYGYTF. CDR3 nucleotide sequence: TGCGCCAGCAGCCTGGTGGGGGACTATGGCTACACCTTC.

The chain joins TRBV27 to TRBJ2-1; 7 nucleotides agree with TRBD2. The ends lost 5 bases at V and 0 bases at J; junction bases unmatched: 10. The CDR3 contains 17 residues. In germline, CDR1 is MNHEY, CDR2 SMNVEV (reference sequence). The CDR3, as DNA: TGTGCCAGCAGTCCAACAACCGCGGGAGTCTCCTACAATGAGCAGTTCTTC. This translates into CASSPTTAGVSYNEQFF.

The CDR3 is CASSSSFTGELFF. CDR3 DNA sequence: TGTGCCAGCAGTTCTAGTTTCACCGGGGAGCTGTTTTTT. The chain combines TRBV7-9 with TRBJ2-2; D remains unclear. Trimming left V 6 bases short and J 4 bases short, with 9 bases between. Looked up from germline, CDR1 is SEHNR and CDR2 is FQNEAQ (reference sequence). The CDR3 is made up of 13 amino acids.

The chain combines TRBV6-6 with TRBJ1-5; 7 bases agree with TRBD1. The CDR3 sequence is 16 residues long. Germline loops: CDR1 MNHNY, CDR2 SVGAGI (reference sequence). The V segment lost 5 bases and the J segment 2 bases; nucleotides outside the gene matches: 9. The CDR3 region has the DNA TGTGCCAGCAGTGCCCGACAGGGTGGAGGCAATCAGCCCCAGCATTTT. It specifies CASSARQGGGNQPQHF.

Here the CDR3 reads CASSYSEEQPQHF. DNA for the CDR3: TGTGCCAGCAGTTACTCGGAGGAACAGCCCCAGCATTTT. The chain links TRBV6-5 to TRBJ1-5; D gene uncertain. The CDR3 covers 13 residues. V was trimmed by 0 bases and J by 7 bases, leaving 7 bases between them. CDR1 MNHEY and CDR2 SVGAGI come from the germline V gene.

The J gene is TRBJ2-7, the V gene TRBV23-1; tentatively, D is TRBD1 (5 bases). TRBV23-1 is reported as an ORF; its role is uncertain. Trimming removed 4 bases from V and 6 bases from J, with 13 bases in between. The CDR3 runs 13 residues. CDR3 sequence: CASSRGRVPEQYF. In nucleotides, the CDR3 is TGCGCCAGCAGTCGAGGCAGGGTGCCCGAGCAGTACTTC.

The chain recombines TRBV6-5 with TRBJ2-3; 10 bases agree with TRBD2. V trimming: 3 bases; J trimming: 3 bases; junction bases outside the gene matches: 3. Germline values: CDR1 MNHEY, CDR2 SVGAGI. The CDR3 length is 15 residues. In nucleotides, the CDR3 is TGTGCCAGCAGTTATTCAGCGGGGGGGACAGATACGCAGTATTTT. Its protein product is CASSYSAGGTDTQYF.

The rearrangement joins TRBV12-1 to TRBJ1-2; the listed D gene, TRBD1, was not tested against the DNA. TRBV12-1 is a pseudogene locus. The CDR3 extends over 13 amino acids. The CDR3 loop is CASSSGQEYGYTF. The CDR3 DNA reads TGTGCCAGCAGCTCGGGACAGGAGTATGGCTACACCTTC.

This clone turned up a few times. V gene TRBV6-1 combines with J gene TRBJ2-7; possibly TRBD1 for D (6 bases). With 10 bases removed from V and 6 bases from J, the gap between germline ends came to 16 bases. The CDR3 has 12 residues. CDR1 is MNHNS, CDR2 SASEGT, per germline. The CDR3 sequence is CATSARGGEQYF. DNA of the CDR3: TGTGCCACCTCGGCCAGGGGTGGCGAGCAGTACTTC.